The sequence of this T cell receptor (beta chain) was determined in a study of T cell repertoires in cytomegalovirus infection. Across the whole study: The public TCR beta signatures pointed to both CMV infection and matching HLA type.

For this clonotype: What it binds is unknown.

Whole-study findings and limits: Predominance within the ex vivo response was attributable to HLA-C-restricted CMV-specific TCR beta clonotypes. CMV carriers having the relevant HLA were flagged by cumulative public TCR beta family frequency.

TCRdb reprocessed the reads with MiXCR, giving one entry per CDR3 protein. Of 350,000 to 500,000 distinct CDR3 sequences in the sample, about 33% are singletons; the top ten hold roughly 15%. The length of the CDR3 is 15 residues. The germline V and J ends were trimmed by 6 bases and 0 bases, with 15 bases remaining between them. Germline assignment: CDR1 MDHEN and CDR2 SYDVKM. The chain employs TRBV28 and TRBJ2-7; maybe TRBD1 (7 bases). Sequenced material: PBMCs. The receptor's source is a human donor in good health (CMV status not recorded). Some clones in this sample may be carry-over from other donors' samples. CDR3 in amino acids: CASRSGGTDSYEQYF. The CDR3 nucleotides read TGTGCCAGCAGGTCTGGCGGGACAGACTCCTACGAGCAGTACTTC.